Following are 17 T cell receptor beta chains from one sample sequenced in a study of Tregs in tolerant kidney transplant recipients. The protocol was immunoSEQ multiplex PCR, while the TCRdb copy is restricted to in-frame clones and leaves out a portion. The sample has more than 60,000 clones, 98% seen once. The starting material was CD4+ T cells from blood, obtained before the transplant. The receptors were gathered from a human donor who received a combined kidney and bone marrow transplant.

The rearrangement links TRBV5-1 to TRBJ1-2, with 7 bases lining up with TRBD1. CDR1 and CDR2 from the germline V gene are SGHRS and YFSETQ. Trimming took 0 bases from V and 4 from J; bases not matched to a gene: 3. The CDR3 covers 14 residues. CDR3 nucleotide sequence: TGCGCCAGCAGCTTGGGGGACAGATTCTATGGCTACACCTTC. It translates to CASSLGDRFYGYTF.

The chain is built from TRBV27 and TRBJ2-3, with 7 positions matching TRBD1. Germline V CDR1 and CDR2: MNHEY, SMNVEV (reference sequence). The V segment lost 6 bases and the J segment 2 bases; nucleotides outside the gene matches: 2. This CDR3 region has 13 residues. DNA for the CDR3: TGTGCCAGCAGGACAGGGCCCACAGATACGCAGTATTTT. Its protein product is CASRTGPTDTQYF.

The chain is built from TRBV29-1 and TRBJ1-1; 8 bases agree with TRBD1. The V segment lost 5 bases and the J segment 4 bases; nucleotides outside the gene matches: 9. CDR1 and CDR2 (germline): SQVTM, ANQGSEA. The CDR3 is 14 residues long. CDR3 residues: CSVPPGGAGTEAFF. The DNA for the CDR3 is TGCAGCGTTCCCCCAGGGGGCGCGGGCACTGAAGCTTTCTTT.

V and J are TRBV9 and TRBJ2-3; D unclear. V was clipped by 4 bases and J by 2 bases, with 11 bases between them. This CDR3 contains 14 residues. The germline gives CDR1 SGDLS, CDR2 YYNGEE. CDR3 loop: CASSPLTNTDTQYF. The CDR3 DNA reads as TGTGCCAGCAGCCCCCTCACAAACACAGATACGCAGTATTTT.

J is TRBJ2-1 and V is TRBV7-9, with D possibly matching TRBD2 (6 bases). CDR3 length: 18 amino acids. Deletions cut 5 bases from V and 1 base from J, with 21 bases between. In germline, CDR1 is SEHNR, CDR2 FQNEAQ (reference sequence). The CDR3 sequence is CASSPFTTAGRSYNEQFF. The CDR3 nucleotides are TGTGCCAGCAGCCCTTTTACGACGGCGGGGCGATCCTACAATGAGCAGTTCTTC. Based on the CDR3 plus reference TRBV7-9 and TRBJ2-1, the full variable domain is DTGVSQNPRHKITKRGQNVTFRCDPISEHNRLYWYRQTLGQGPEFLTYFQNEAQLEKSRLLSDRFSAERPKGSFSTLEIQRTEQGDSAMYLCASSPFTTAGRSYNEQFFGPGTRLTVL.

The chain uses TRBV27 and TRBJ2-3; no reliable D call. The CDR3 extends over 14 amino acids. Deletions cut 6 bases from V and 4 bases from J, with 14 bases between. Germline CDR1 reads MNHEY; CDR2 reads SMNVEV (reference sequence). The CDR3 loop reads CASRIERRSDTQYF. In DNA form, the CDR3 reads TGTGCCAGCAGGATCGAGAGGCGGTCAGATACGCAGTATTTT.

The J gene is TRBJ1-2, the V gene TRBV28, with TRBD1 matching over 8 bases. The germline V gene encodes CDR1 MDHEN and CDR2 SYDVKM. The CDR3 has 15 residues. J was trimmed by 6 bases and V by 6 bases; bases with no gene match: 12. This CDR3 is CASRPGGPGLDGYTF. DNA of the CDR3: TGTGCCAGCAGGCCAGGGGGCCCGGGGCTTGATGGCTACACCTTC.

The J gene is TRBJ2-3, the V gene TRBV29-1; no clear D. Germline CDR1 reads SQVTM; CDR2 reads ANQGSEA. Trimming removed 8 bases from V and 5 bases from J, with 17 bases in between. The CDR3 loop spans 13 amino acids. CDR3 amino acids: CSFTVYPGDTQYF. DNA of the CDR3: TGCAGCTTCACGGTCTACCCGGGAGATACGCAGTATTTT.

The chain recombines TRBV7-2 with TRBJ2-3, with TRBD1 identical over 10 bases. The CDR3 has 16 residues. Trimming removed 5 bases from V and 2 bases from J; junction bases left unmatched: 7. Per germline, CDR1 SGHTA and CDR2 FQGNSA. The CDR3 nucleotides are TGTGCCAGCAGCCCTACGACAGGGGGCAACACAGATACGCAGTATTTT. Translating it yields CASSPTTGGNTDTQYF.

The CDR3 DNA reads as TGTGCCAGCAGCTTAGCGGGAGGAGAAGAGACCCAGTACTTC. Amino acids: CASSLAGGEETQYF. The chain joins TRBV2 to TRBJ2-5; 10 bases line up with TRBD2. This CDR3 spans 14 amino acids. With 6 bases clipped from V and 3 bases from J, the junction kept 4 bases outside the gene matches. CDR1 SNHLY and CDR2 FYNNEI come from the germline V gene.

The chain links TRBV18 to TRBJ1-2, with D perhaps TRBD1 (5 bases). This CDR3 is built from 13 residues. Germline lookup yields CDR1 KGHSH and CDR2 LQKENI. Trimming removed 2 bases from V and 8 bases from J, with 12 bases in between. In nucleotides, the CDR3 is TGTGCCAGCTCACCAGAAGGGGTGTGGGGCTACACCTTC. Translated: CASSPEGVWGYTF.

J is TRBJ2-3 and V is TRBV15; D possibly corresponds to TRBD2 (6 bases). The CDR3 has 15 amino acids. Germline V lookup: CDR1 LNHNV, CDR2 YYDKDF (reference sequence). Deletions cut 3 bases from V and 4 bases from J, with 14 bases between. CDR3 loop: CATSSRLGSSDTQYF. The CDR3 region has the DNA TGTGCCACCAGCAGCCGACTAGGATCGTCAGATACGCAGTATTTT.

The chain uses TRBV9 and TRBJ2-2; D uncertain. The germline V gene has CDR1 SGDLS and CDR2 YYNGEE. With 2 bases removed from V and 4 bases from J, the gap between germline ends came to 12 bases. CDR3 length: 15 amino acids. The CDR3 protein is CASSVTLATTGELFF. CDR3 nucleotide sequence: TGTGCCAGCAGCGTCACTTTAGCTACCACCGGGGAGCTGTTTTTT.

This chain uses TRBV7-9 with TRBJ1-2; D uncertain. The CDR3 runs to 12 residues. Per the germline V gene, CDR1 is SEHNR and CDR2 is FQNEAQ (reference sequence). The V and J ends lost 5 bases and 4 bases respectively, with 8 bases between them. CDR3 residues: CASSERAYGYTF. The CDR3 DNA is TGTGCCAGCAGCGAGAGAGCCTATGGCTACACCTTC.

The gene calls are TRBV11-3 and TRBJ2-3; D unclear. CDR3 length: 14 residues. V was trimmed by 2 bases and J by 2 bases, leaving 8 bases between them. Looked up from germline, CDR1 is SGHNT and CDR2 is YENEEA. The CDR3 nucleotides read TGTGCCAGCAGCTTACGGCGGAACACAGATACGCAGTATTTT. This codes for CASSLRRNTDTQYF.

CDR3 sequence: CASSFRDRSYSPLHF. CDR3 coding DNA: TGTGCCAGCAGCTTTAGGGACAGGAGCTATTCACCCCTCCACTTT. The chain is built from TRBV5-6 and TRBJ1-6; TRBD1 aligns across 8 bases. Trimming cost V 2 bases and J 8 bases; bases outside gene matches: 6. Germline CDR1 reads SGHDT; CDR2 reads YYEEEE. There are 15 residues in the CDR3. The variable domain in full, completed from reference TRBV5-6 and TRBJ1-6, reads DAGVTQSPTHLIKTRGQQVTLRCSPKSGHDTVSWYQQALGQGPQFIFQYYEEEERQRGNFPDRFSGHQFPNYSSELNVNALLLGDSALYLCASSFRDRSYSPLHFGNGTRLTVT.

The rearrangement links TRBV4-1 to TRBJ1-2, with D unresolved. This CDR3 comprises 15 residues. The V gene's germline CDR1 is MGHRA and CDR2 YSYEKL. Trimming stripped 1 base from V and 3 bases from J, with 12 bases between. The CDR3 nucleotides read TGCGCCAGCAGCCAAGTGGTCGGAGGCCACTATGGCTACACCTTC. Protein: CASSQVVGGHYGYTF.